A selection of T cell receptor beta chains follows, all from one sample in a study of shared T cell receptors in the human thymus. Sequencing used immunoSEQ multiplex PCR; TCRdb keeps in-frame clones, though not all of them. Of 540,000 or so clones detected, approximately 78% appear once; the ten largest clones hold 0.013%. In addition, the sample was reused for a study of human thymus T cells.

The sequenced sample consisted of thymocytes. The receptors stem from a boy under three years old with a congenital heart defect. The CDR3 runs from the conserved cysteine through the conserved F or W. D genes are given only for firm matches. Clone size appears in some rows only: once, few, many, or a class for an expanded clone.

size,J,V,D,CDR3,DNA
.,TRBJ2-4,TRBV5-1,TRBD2,CASSRETSGRKNIQYF,TGCGCCAGCAGCAGGGAGACTAGCGGGAGGAAAAACATTCAGTACTTC
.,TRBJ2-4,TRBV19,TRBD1,CASSAPQGSKNIQYF,TGTGCCAGTAGTGCGCCACAGGGGTCCAAAAACATTCAGTACTTC
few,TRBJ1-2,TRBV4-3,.,CASSQDGAGHRYGYTF,TGCGCCAGCAGCCAAGATGGAGCGGGACACCGCTATGGCTACACCTTC
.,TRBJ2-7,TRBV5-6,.,CASGRWYEQYF,TGTGCCAGCGGGAGGTGGTACGAGCAGTACTTC
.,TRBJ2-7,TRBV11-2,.,CASSPRLDCSYEQYF,TGTGCCAGCAGCCCGCGACTCGACTGTTCCTACGAGCAGTACTTC
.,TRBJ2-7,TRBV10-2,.,CASRVSDGSSYEQYF,TGCGCCAGCAGAGTTTCGGACGGGAGCTCCTACGAGCAGTACTTC
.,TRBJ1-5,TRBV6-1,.,CASSEGEGSQHF,TGTGCCAGCAGTGAAGGGGAGGGGTCCCAGCATTTT
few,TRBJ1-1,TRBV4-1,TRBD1,CASSQGGGNTEAFF,TGCGCCAGCAGCCAAGGAGGGGGCAACACTGAAGCTTTCTTT
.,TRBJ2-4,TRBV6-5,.,CASSYVAGDIQYF,TGTGCCAGCAGTTACGTGGCTGGAGACATTCAGTACTTC
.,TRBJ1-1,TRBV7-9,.,CASSFPPTAGRANTEAFF,TGTGCCAGCAGCTTCCCCCCAACAGCAGGGAGGGCTAACACTGAAGCTTTCTTT